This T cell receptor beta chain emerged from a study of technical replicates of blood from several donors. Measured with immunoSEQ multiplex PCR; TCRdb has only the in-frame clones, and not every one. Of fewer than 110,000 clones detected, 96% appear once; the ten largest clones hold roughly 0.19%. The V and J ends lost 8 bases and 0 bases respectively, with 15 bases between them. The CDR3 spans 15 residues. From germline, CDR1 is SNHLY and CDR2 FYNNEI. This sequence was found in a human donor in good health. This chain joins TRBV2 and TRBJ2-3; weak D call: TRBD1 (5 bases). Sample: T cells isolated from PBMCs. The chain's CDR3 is CASATDTTSTDTQYF. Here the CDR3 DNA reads TGTGCCAGCGCGACGGACACGACTAGCACAGATACGCAGTATTTT.